This T cell receptor (beta chain) was documented in a study of cytomegalovirus exposure and HLA in healthy donors. General observations from the study: Later analysis identified a missense DCLRE1C variant that was linked to TCR beta V- and J-gene trimming.

The germline V and J ends were trimmed by 5 bases and 7 bases, with 14 bases remaining between them. CDR3 length equals 13 residues. Germline CDR1 is MNHEY and CDR2 is SVGAGI. Remarks on this clone: The antigen remains undetermined.

The study ran its PCR with 60 Vbeta and 13 Jbeta primers. Here immunoSEQ multiplex PCR was the method, and the copy in TCRdb shows in-frame clones only, minus some. The data contain roughly 120,000 clones, over 75% of them seen just once; the ten biggest clones take up 1.5% to 2%. This receptor was obtained from a man aged 40-49 years in good health and CMV-seronegative. Sequenced: PBMCs. The chain recombines TRBV6-5 with TRBJ1-2; D gene unclear. The CDR3 DNA reads as TGTGCCAGCAGTGAGATGCGGGGAGGTGGCTACACCTTC. This codes for CASSEMRGGGYTF.